The next 11 T cell receptor beta chains were all read from a single sample in a study of blood T cells in healthy people across ages. The authors ran a second PCR of roughly 6 to 12 cycles using a sample-barcoded 5' primer and a J-beta primer mix. TCRdb re-analysed the 5' RACE reads in MiXCR, keeping a single row per CDR3 protein. Altogether some 1.1 million distinct CDR3 sequences are present, about two fifths being singletons, with the ten largest covering roughly 13%. Specimen: blood. The receptors stem from a young man in good health.

This clonotype was observed a few times. The chain couples TRBV20-1 to TRBJ1-6, with D unresolved. In germline, CDR1 is DFQATT, CDR2 SNEGSKA (reference sequence). With 0 bases removed from V and 0 bases from J, the gap between germline ends came to 12 bases. This CDR3 is built from 17 residues. This chain's CDR3 is CSARDSSESSYNSPLHF. The DNA of the CDR3 is TGCAGTGCTAGAGATTCTAGTGAGAGCTCCTATAATTCACCCCTCCACTTT.

This sequence joins TRBV7-3 and TRBJ1-6; D not certain. Germline V gene lookup returns CDR1 SGHTA and CDR2 FQGTGA. The CDR3 sequence is 16 residues long. V lost 0 bases to trimming and J lost 7 bases, with 13 bases between them. The CDR3 reads CASSLTGPGSNSPLHF. CDR3 bases: TGTGCCAGCAGCTTAACAGGGCCAGGATCAAATTCACCCCTCCACTTT.

The V call is TRBV28, the J call TRBJ2-5, with 8 nucleotides matching TRBD1. The CDR3 spans 16 residues. With V trimmed by 9 bases and J by 4 bases, 16 bases remained unmatched. Germline lookup yields CDR1 MDHEN and CDR2 SYDVKM. The CDR3 coding sequence is TGTGCCAGGAGTATCCGAGGACAGGGAGGTAGAGAGACCCAGTACTTC. It specifies CARSIRGQGGRETQYF.

This clonotype was recorded many times. The CDR3 loop is CASSLGAFSYEQYF. The CDR3, as DNA: TGTGCCAGCAGCTTAGGGGCCTTCTCCTACGAGCAGTACTTC. The gene calls are TRBV7-9 and TRBJ2-7; D is uncertain. Germline V CDR1 and CDR2: SEHNR, FQNEAQ (reference sequence). CDR3 size: 14 residues. The ends were cut back, 1 base at V and 0 bases at J, with 7 bases in the middle.

This clonotype was seen a handful of times. V gene TRBV5-1 combines with J gene TRBJ2-3; tentative D call: TRBD1 (5 bases). V was trimmed by 7 bases and J by 3 bases, leaving 18 bases between them. This CDR3 contains 15 residues. CDR1 is SGHRS and CDR2 is YFSETQ in the germline V gene. This CDR3 reads CASGPHRSRTDTQYF. The DNA for the CDR3 is TGCGCCAGCGGCCCTCACAGGTCCCGGACAGATACGCAGTATTTT.

The CDR3 sequence: CASSLRSCYEQYF. CDR3 bases: TGTGCCAGCAGTTTAAGGAGTTGCTACGAGCAGTACTTC. The rearrangement joins TRBV27 to TRBJ2-7; D gene ambiguous. The CDR3 has 13 residues. The germline CDR1 and CDR2 sequences are MNHEY and SMNVEV (reference sequence). Trimming pared 2 bases from V and 3 bases from J, leaving 8 bases between.

The CDR3 bases are TGCGCCAGCAGCCAAGGGAACACAGGGGTAGAAGTCAATGAGCAGTTCTTC. Its translation: CASSQGNTGVEVNEQFF. This chain links TRBV4-3 with TRBJ2-1, with 7 bases aligning to TRBD1. The germline gives CDR1 LGHNA, CDR2 YSLEER. The V and J ends lost 1 base and 6 bases, in that order; junction bases with no gene match: 12. The length of the CDR3 is 17 residues.

CDR3 residues: CASRTSALTDTQYF. CDR3 sequence (DNA): TGCGCCAGCAGAACTAGCGCCTTAACAGATACGCAGTATTTT. V usage is TRBV5-1 and J usage is TRBJ2-3; TRBD2 agrees at 7 bases. CDR3 length: 14 amino acids. CDR1 is SGHRS and CDR2 is YFSETQ in the germline V gene. The junction had 6 bases not matched to a gene; V was cut back by 5 bases and J by 3 bases.

Notes on this clonotype: This may be a read error, as it is one base from a much larger clone. The J gene is TRBJ2-7, the V gene TRBV20-1; maybe TRBD2 (7 bases). Germline lookup yields CDR1 DFQATT and CDR2 SNEGSKA (reference sequence). Trimming left V 5 bases short and J 7 bases short, with 27 bases between. The CDR3 has 16 residues. In DNA, the CDR3 is TGCAGTGCTCGCCGAATGGGCGGGGGCCTCTACAATGAGCAGTACTTC. Encoded protein: CSARRMGGGLYNEQYF.

The chain is built from TRBV15 and TRBJ1-1; no definite D call. V was pared by 1 base and J by 2 bases, with 8 bases between. This CDR3 spans 14 amino acids. Germline V gene lookup returns CDR1 LNHNV and CDR2 YYDKDF (reference sequence). CDR3 DNA: TGTGCCACCAGCAGAGCTCGCGAAAACACTGAAGCTTTCTTT. As protein: CATSRARENTEAFF.

V gene TRBV4-2 combines with J gene TRBJ1-6, with 8 bases lining up with TRBD1. The CDR3 extends over 17 amino acids. Germline trimming cut 3 bases from V and 7 bases from J; bases unmatched to any gene: 11. Germline V gene data show CDR1 as LGHNA and CDR2 as YNFKEQ. CDR3 region: CASSHPGGPLGNSPLHF. The CDR3 DNA follows: TGTGCCAGCAGCCATCCAGGGGGCCCGCTAGGGAATTCACCCCTCCACTTT.